The entry below gives a single T cell receptor beta chain sequence along with its context. Its antigen is still unknown. The sample originates from a study of T-cell reconstitution after alpha-beta-depleted transplantation in children. Study observations and caveats: Surviving recipient T cells and thymic progenitors underlay high day-60 TCRbeta diversity in some patients. Reportedly, only several hundred clones from non-depleted graft cells drove alpha-beta T-cell counts at about two months.

Unique molecular identifiers were used to barcode this TCRbeta library. TCRdb called the PCR reads again in MiXCR, with one record for every CDR3 protein. The sample carries approximately 520,000 distinct CDR3 sequences, more than 9.5% recorded once. Trimming pared 3 bases from V and 4 bases from J, leaving 14 bases between. The germline CDR1 and CDR2 sequences are LNHNV and YYDKDF (reference sequence). This CDR3 is built from 15 residues. The TCR was taken from a female patient aged 2-15 years who had a stem cell transplant for aplastic anemia, so the T cells may come from the graft donor. The chain is built from TRBV15 and TRBJ2-3; D is perhaps TRBD1 (6 bases). The material sequenced was PBMCs, mostly from graft donor cells, taken 180 days after TCRalphabeta/CD19-depleted stem cell transplant. The CDR3 region has the DNA TGTGCCACCAGCAGGGACAGTGCGAGGGCAGATACGCAGTATTTT. It translates to CATSRDSARADTQYF.